Below are 22 T cell receptor beta chains sequenced from a single sample in a study of T cells in women clearing cervical HPV infection. Sequencing used immunoSEQ multiplex PCR; TCRdb keeps in-frame clones, though not all of them. This repertoire includes 23,000 or so clones. Material for sequencing was blood buffy coat. The receptors were sampled from a woman between 18 and 70 years old with a cervical HPV16 infection that either progressed to CIN3+ or cleared (not recorded which).

The CDR3 region is CASSSGLIGELFF. The part of the CDR3 DNA that was read is TGTGCCAGCTCAAGCGGGTTAATCGGGGAG. The genes are TRBV9 and TRBJ2-2; TRBD2 might be the D (6 bases). The read comes to an end 3 residues before the CDR3 does, leaving the germline J gene to fill in the end. V lost 7 bases to trimming and J lost 7 bases, with 14 bases between them. CDR1 is SGDLS and CDR2 is YYNGEE in the germline V gene. The CDR3 extends over 13 amino acids.

Remarks on this clone: The CDR3 end lies 3 residues beyond the end of the read and is filled in from the germline J gene. The chain combines TRBV7-8 with TRBJ1-4; D gene unclear. Germline values: CDR1 SGHVS, CDR2 FQNEAQ. The length of the CDR3 is 12 residues. V was clipped by 1 base and J by 10 bases, with 7 bases between them. CDR3 bases read: TGTGCCAGCAGCTTAGGCCCGGGAAAA. The encoded protein is CASSLGPGK. The CDR3 as a whole reads CASSLGPGKLFF.

In regard to this clone: The read ends 3 residues shy of where the CDR3 ends; the end is completed using the germline J gene. J is TRBJ2-2 and V is TRBV7-9; D call uncertain. Trimming took 3 bases from V and 7 from J, leaving 15 bases between them. Germline loops: CDR1 SEHNR, CDR2 FQNEAQ (reference sequence). The CDR3 covers 15 residues. Here the CDR3 reads CASSFQDWAGGELFF. The covered CDR3 bases are TGTGCCAGCAGCTTCCAAGATTGGGCTGGCGGGGAG.

Notes on this clone: The read finishes 3 residues shy of the CDR3 end, and the germline J gene is used to complete it. J is TRBJ2-3 and V is TRBV5-6, with 7 positions matching TRBD2. Germline CDR1 and CDR2: SGHDT and YYEEEE. The CDR3 has 13 residues. CDR3 DNA (partial): TGTGCCAGCAGCCCGGGACTAATACCGACG. It codes for CASSPGLIPT. The full CDR3 is CASSPGLIPTQYF.

CDR3 residues: CSALSGRPYNEQFF. The covered CDR3 bases are TGCAGTGCCCTGAGCGGGAGACCCTACAATGAG. The chain carries TRBV20-1 and TRBJ2-1, with 8 bases identical to TRBD2. The read gets to within 3 residues of the CDR3 end, and the germline J gene fills in the rest. The CDR3 is made up of 14 amino acids. V was pared by 6 bases and J by 2 bases, with 6 bases of the junction left unmatched. Germline assignment: CDR1 DFQATT and CDR2 SNEGSKA (reference sequence).

As concerns this clone: From the germline J gene comes the end of the CDR3, since the read stops 3 residues before it. The genes are TRBV6-2 or TRBV6-3 and TRBJ2-1; maybe TRBD1 (6 bases). The germline V gene encodes CDR1 MNHEY and CDR2 SVGEGT. This CDR3 region has 16 residues. The V gene lost 6 bases and the J gene lost 7 bases, with 22 bases spanning the gap. CDR3 sequence: CASRERGGWGGNEQFF. CDR3 DNA (partial): TGTGCCAGCAGAGAGAGAGGGGGATGGGGTGGGAATGAG.

Worth noting for this clone: The read terminates 3 residues before the CDR3 end, so the remaining end is supplied by the germline J gene. The rearrangement joins TRBV11-2 to TRBJ2-7, with TRBD2 matching over 9 bases. Germline V gene data show CDR1 as SGHAT and CDR2 as FQNNGV. CDR3 length: 15 amino acids. The V and J ends lost 6 bases and 1 base, in that order; junction bases with no gene match: 7. The CDR3 bases that were read are TGTGCCAGCAGGCTGACTAGCGGCGGATCCTACGAG. Protein sequence: CASRLTSGGSYE. The CDR3 reads in full as CASRLTSGGSYEQYF. Supplemented by reference TRBV11-2 and TRBJ2-7, the full variable domain reads EAGVAQSPRYKIIEKRQSVAFWCNPISGHATLYWYQQILGQGPKLLIQFQNNGVVDDSQLPKDRFSAERLKGVDSTLKIQPAKLEDSAVYLCASRLTSGGSYEQYFGPGTRLTVT.

Worth noting for this clone: From the germline J gene comes the end of the CDR3, since the read stops 3 residues before it. The chain joins TRBV19 to TRBJ1-1, with D uncertain. This CDR3 has 13 residues. From germline, CDR1 is LNHDA and CDR2 SQIVND (reference sequence). The ends were cut back, 5 bases at V and 1 base at J, with 8 bases in the middle. The part of the CDR3 DNA that was read is TGTGCCAGTAGTCAAAACAGGAACACTGAA. This gives the protein CASSQNRNTE. The CDR3 in its entirety is CASSQNRNTEAFF.

Worth noting for this clone: At one boundary the junction diverges from the germline segment, which might be a read error. The read terminates 3 residues ahead of where the CDR3 ends, so the germline J gene completes it. The chain recombines TRBV7-2 with TRBJ2-3; a possible D gene is TRBD1 (6 bases). The CDR3 spans 15 residues. Germline V gene data show CDR1 as SGHTA and CDR2 as FQGNSA. CDR3: CASSLDPGQPETQYF. CDR3 DNA (partial): TGTGCCAGCAGCTTGGACCCCGGACAGCCAGAGACG.

Concerning this clone: The read is 3 residues too short to cover the CDR3 end, so that end is filled in from the germline J gene. The rearrangement links TRBV6-2 or TRBV6-3 to TRBJ2-7, with D tentatively TRBD2 (6 bases). Germline values: CDR1 MNHEY, CDR2 SVGEGT. Trimming pared 8 bases from V and 3 bases from J, leaving 14 bases between. The CDR3 is 13 residues long. The chain's CDR3 is CASGIGGDYEQYF. The covered CDR3 bases are TGTGCCAGCGGGATAGGAGGGGACTACGAG.

A note on this clone: The DNA ends 3 residues before the CDR3 does, and the rest of the CDR3 is filled in from the germline J gene. The chain has TRBV5-1 and TRBJ1-2; a possible D gene is TRBD1 (5 bases). CDR1 SGHRS and CDR2 YFSETQ come from the germline V gene. This CDR3 comprises 13 residues. The CDR3 spells CASSFGQGGPYTF. The DNA read from the CDR3 is TGCGCCAGCAGCTTCGGCCAGGGAGGCCCT. Filled out from reference TRBV5-1 and TRBJ1-2, the complete variable domain reads KAGVTQTPRYLIKTRGQQVTLSCSPISGHRSVSWYQQTPGQGLQFLFEYFSETQRNKGNFPGRFSGRQFSNSRSEMNVSTLELGDSALYLCASSFGQGGPYTFGSGTRLTVV.

As regards this clone: The read comes to an end 3 residues before the CDR3 does, leaving the germline J gene to fill in the end. The chain employs TRBV30 and TRBJ1-5; D is uncertain. The CDR3 runs 12 residues. Germline V lookup: CDR1 GTSNPN, CDR2 SVGIG (reference sequence). V dropped 5 bases and J dropped 0 bases, with 5 bases sitting between them. The DNA read from the CDR3 is TGTGCCTGGGCGGATAGCAATCAGCCC. Protein sequence: CAWADSNQP. The CDR3 in its entirety is CAWADSNQPQHF.

On this clone: The read terminates 3 residues ahead of where the CDR3 ends, so the germline J gene completes it. The rearrangement links TRBV19 to TRBJ1-2, with D possibly matching TRBD1 (5 bases). Germline-derived CDR1 and CDR2 are LNHDA and SQIVND (reference sequence). The CDR3 extends over 11 amino acids. Partial CDR3 DNA: TGTGCCAGTAGTAATGGACACGGC. It yields the protein CASSNGHG. The entire CDR3 protein reads CASSNGHGYTF.

About this clone itself: The read ends 3 residues shy of where the CDR3 ends; the end is completed using the germline J gene. The sample contains more than one DNA sequence encoding this CDR3. This chain links TRBV29-1 with TRBJ1-2; D is unclear. The CDR3 spans 12 residues. Deletions cut 6 bases from V and 0 bases from J, with 8 bases between. CDR1 is SQVTM, CDR2 ANQGSEA, per germline. The CDR3 bases that were read are TGCAGCGTCGCAGGTTCTAACTATGGC. Its translation is CSVAGSNYG. The whole CDR3 protein is CSVAGSNYGYTF.

As to this clone: Read data end 3 residues before the CDR3 end; the end is taken from the germline J gene. The chain uses TRBV10-2 and TRBJ2-3; 8 bases match TRBD2. V shed 0 bases and J 6 bases; nucleotides not matched to a gene: 5. CDR3 length: 15 amino acids. Looked up from germline, CDR1 is WSHSY and CDR2 is SAAADI. The CDR3 bases that were read are TGCGCCAGCAGTGAGTCGATGGCGGGGGGTGATACG. Its protein product is CASSESMAGGDT. The whole CDR3 protein reads CASSESMAGGDTQYF.

As for this clone: Read data end 3 residues before the CDR3 end; the end is taken from the germline J gene. The J gene is TRBJ2-1, the V gene TRBV5-1, with 7 bases that match TRBD2. The CDR3 is made up of 17 amino acids. Germline lookup yields CDR1 SGHRS and CDR2 YFSETQ. V shed 4 bases, J shed 1 base, and the junction held 11 bases outside the gene matches. The CDR3 DNA, read in part, is TGCGCCAGCAGCCCTACTTTGCGGGGGAATTCCTACAATGAG. This encodes CASSPTLRGNSYNE. The whole CDR3 sequence reads CASSPTLRGNSYNEQFF.

Comment on this clone: The CDR3 end lies 3 residues beyond the end of the read and is filled in from the germline J gene. The chain combines TRBV19 with TRBJ2-5, with 7 bases aligning to TRBD1. J was trimmed by 3 bases and V by 9 bases; bases with no gene match: 7. From germline, CDR1 is LNHDA and CDR2 SQIVND (reference sequence). This CDR3 has 13 residues. The CDR3 region is CASAWTGEETQYF. The DNA read from the CDR3 is TGTGCCAGCGCCTGGACAGGCGAAGAGACC.

Comment on this clone: The read comes to an end 3 residues before the CDR3 does, leaving the germline J gene to fill in the end. This chain joins TRBV20-1 and TRBJ1-2; 7 bases are a match to TRBD1. CDR1 and CDR2 (germline): DFQATT, SNEGSKA (reference sequence). With V trimmed by 6 bases and J by 4 bases, 2 bases remained unmatched. The CDR3 covers 11 residues. The covered CDR3 bases are TGCAGTGCCGGGACAGCCTATGGC. Translation gives CSAGTAYG. The whole CDR3 reads CSAGTAYGYTF.

Note on this clone: The CDR3 goes on 3 residues after the read ends, and that part is filled in from the germline J gene. The chain couples TRBV6-2 or TRBV6-3 to TRBJ2-7; the D is unclear. Looked up from germline, CDR1 is MNHEY and CDR2 is SVGEGT. The V gene lost 6 bases and the J gene lost 0 bases, with 18 bases spanning the gap. The CDR3 covers 16 residues. CDR3 protein: CASSPTTIRSSYEQYF. The part of the CDR3 DNA that was read is TGTGCCAGCAGCCCCACTACCATTAGGAGCTCCTACGAG.

The CDR3 spells CSAEVMAGGTDTQYF. CDR3 DNA, as far as it was read: TGCAGTGCCGAGGTGATGGCGGGAGGTACAGATACG. V usage is TRBV20-1 and J usage is TRBJ2-3; 8 bases match TRBD2. The CDR3 extends 3 residues past the end of the read, so its final part is completed from the germline J gene. Trimming cost V 6 bases and J 3 bases; bases outside gene matches: 11. The CDR3 length is 15 residues. Germline V gene lookup returns CDR1 DFQATT and CDR2 SNEGSKA (reference sequence).

On this clone itself: The read ends 3 residues shy of where the CDR3 ends; the end is completed using the germline J gene. The rearrangement links TRBV10-1 to TRBJ2-6, with 10 bases identical to TRBD1. CDR3 length: 17 residues. Per germline, CDR1 WNHNN and CDR2 SYGVQD (reference sequence). After removal of 4 bases from V and 4 bases from J, the junction contained 7 bases not matched to a gene. CDR3 loop: CASSVRDRGVGANVLTF. The CDR3 bases that were read are TGCGCCAGCAGTGTCCGGGACAGGGGAGTCGGGGCCAACGTC.

On this clone itself: The junction and the germline gene differ at one end; a read error may be behind it. The sample carries other DNA sequences with the same CDR3. The CDR3 is CAWNSPQGFGNTIYF. The CDR3 bases that were read are TGTGCCTGGAACTCTCCCCAGGGGTTTGGAAACACG. This chain uses TRBV30 with TRBJ1-3; TRBD1 might be the D (6 bases). The read ends 3 residues early relative to the CDR3; the germline J gene fills the gap. The CDR3 has 15 residues. Germline CDR1 and CDR2: GTSNPN and SVGIG (reference sequence).